The 21 T cell receptor beta chains listed next were all sequenced from one sample in a study of blood T cell repertoires in COVID-19. Measured with immunoSEQ multiplex PCR; TCRdb has only the in-frame clones, and not every one. This table has 400,000 to 450,000 clones, 70% to 90% appearing once. The sample was peripheral blood. Every receptor here comes from a man between 18 and 35 years old with COVID-19, enrolled during active disease.

The gene calls are TRBV6-6 and TRBJ2-7; a weak D match, TRBD1 (7 bases). From germline, CDR1 is MNHNY and CDR2 SVGAGI (reference sequence). The CDR3 spans 15 residues. Trimming took 5 bases from V and 5 from J, leaving 19 bases between them. The CDR3 sequence is CASSDRWRGPHEQYF. CDR3 nucleotide sequence: TGTGCCAGCAGTGACCGGTGGAGGGGGCCCCACGAGCAGTACTTC.

The chain employs TRBV10-1 and TRBJ2-5, with TRBD1 matching over 7 bases. The trim removed 3 bases at V and 6 bases at J, leaving 7 bases unmatched. The germline V gene encodes CDR1 WNHNN and CDR2 SYGVQD (reference sequence). The CDR3 runs 14 residues. The DNA for the CDR3 is TGCGCCAGCAGTGACGAGGGGGCGCGAAAGACCCAGTACTTC. Protein sequence: CASSDEGARKTQYF.

This chain joins TRBV9 and TRBJ2-1; 9 bases are a match to TRBD2. V shed 1 base and J 5 bases; nucleotides not matched to a gene: 4. Germline V gene data show CDR1 as SGDLS and CDR2 as YYNGEE. This CDR3 is built from 15 residues. The CDR3 region has the DNA TGTGCCAGCAGCGTAAGAAGGACTAGCGACAATGAGCAGTTCTTC. Translation: CASSVRRTSDNEQFF.

Points on this clone: Other nucleotide sequences from this sample produce the same CDR3. The chain is built from TRBV5-1 and TRBJ2-5; 8 nucleotides align to TRBD1. Losses at the gene ends were 4 bases for V and 3 bases for J; bases not matched to a gene: 5. Germline values: CDR1 SGHRS, CDR2 YFSETQ. The CDR3 sequence is 14 residues long. In DNA form, the CDR3 reads TGCGCCAGCAGCCCAGGACAGGGAAAAGAGACCCAGTACTTC. This translates into CASSPGQGKETQYF.

The V gene is TRBV7-9, the J gene TRBJ1-1; 7 bases align to TRBD1. Unmatched junction bases numbered 8, after V lost 5 bases and J lost 2 bases. The germline V gene encodes CDR1 SEHNR and CDR2 FQNEAQ (reference sequence). The CDR3 is 15 residues long. The CDR3 protein is CASSPRTGGNTEAFF. In DNA form, the CDR3 reads TGTGCCAGCAGCCCAAGGACAGGCGGTAACACTGAAGCTTTCTTT.

This chain links TRBV24-1 with TRBJ1-1; a weak D match, TRBD1 (5 bases). CDR1 and CDR2 from the germline V gene are KGHDR and SFDVKD. V was clipped by 7 bases and J by 4 bases, with 24 bases between them. CDR3 length: 17 amino acids. The CDR3: CATSPGEGPRWGTEAFF. DNA for the CDR3: TGTGCCACCAGCCCGGGGGAGGGGCCGCGGTGGGGCACTGAAGCTTTCTTT.

This rearrangement joins TRBV7-3 to TRBJ2-1; 11 positions match TRBD2. Germline-derived CDR1 and CDR2 are SGHTA and FQGTGA. V lost 5 bases and J lost 10; bases outside the gene matches: 10. This CDR3 comprises 15 residues. CDR3 sequence (DNA): TGTGCCAGCAGCCCGTTACTAGCGGGAGTCGGCGAGCAGTTCTTC. This gives the protein CASSPLLAGVGEQFF. Full variable domain (remainder filled in from reference TRBV7-3 and TRBJ2-1): GAGVSQTPSNKVTEKGKYVELRCDPISGHTALYWYRQSLGQGPEFLIYFQGTGAADDSGLPNDRFFAVRPEGSVSTLKIQRTERGDSAVYLCASSPLLAGVGEQFFGPGTRLTVL.

The chain employs TRBV4-2 and TRBJ2-7; TRBD2 might be the D (5 bases). Trimming removed 0 bases from V and 0 bases from J, with 9 bases in between. This CDR3 has 15 amino acids. Germline-derived CDR1 and CDR2 are LGHNA and YNFKEQ. The CDR3 DNA reads TGTGCCAGCAGCCAAGATCTGGACTTCTCCTACGAGCAGTACTTC. Protein: CASSQDLDFSYEQYF.

This rearrangement joins TRBV5-6 to TRBJ1-1, with a tentative D call TRBD1 (6 bases). The germline V gene has CDR1 SGHDT and CDR2 YYEEEE. V shed 4 bases and J shed 4 bases, with 14 bases lying between them. The CDR3 runs 14 residues. The CDR3 DNA follows: TGTGCCAGCAGCCCGAACCGAGGGGGCACTGAAGCTTTCTTT. Translated: CASSPNRGGTEAFF. Combining the CDR3 with reference TRBV5-6 and TRBJ1-1 gives the whole variable domain DAGVTQSPTHLIKTRGQQVTLRCSPKSGHDTVSWYQQALGQGPQFIFQYYEEEERQRGNFPDRFSGHQFPNYSSELNVNALLLGDSALYLCASSPNRGGTEAFFGQGTRLTVV.

This clone appeared a single time. In nucleotides, the CDR3 is TGTGCCAGCAGTTCAGGGCCGTTCGAGTTCTTC. This encodes CASSSGPFEFF. The chain uses TRBV12-3 or TRBV12-4 and TRBJ2-1; TRBD1 might be the D (5 bases). V shed 4 bases and J shed 14 bases, with 12 bases lying between them. The length of the CDR3 is 11 residues.

The chain recombines TRBV30 with TRBJ2-3; maybe TRBD2 (5 bases). Trimming left V 2 bases short and J 7 bases short, with 13 bases between. The CDR3 length is 13 residues. Looked up from germline, CDR1 is GTSNPN and CDR2 is SVGIG (reference sequence). The CDR3 sequence: CAWSNSGLHTQYF. CDR3 nucleotide sequence: TGTGCCTGGAGTAATTCGGGGTTACATACGCAGTATTTT.

The chain has TRBV7-9 and TRBJ1-4; no clear D. CDR1 and CDR2 (germline): SEHNR, FQNEAQ (reference sequence). The length of the CDR3 is 14 residues. The V gene lost 0 bases and the J gene lost 6 bases, with 8 bases spanning the gap. The CDR3 DNA reads as TGTGCCAGCAGCTTAGCGCGGGAAGATGAAAAACTGTTTTTT. Protein product: CASSLAREDEKLFF.

This chain links TRBV5-1 with TRBJ2-7; 10 nucleotides line up with TRBD1. After removal of 0 bases from V and 10 bases from J, the junction contained 10 bases not matched to a gene. CDR3 length equals 15 residues. In germline, CDR1 is SGHRS, CDR2 YFSETQ. The CDR3 coding sequence is TGCGCCAGCAGCTTGGAGGGACAGGGGTACCTTGATCAGTACTTC. Translation gives CASSLEGQGYLDQYF. Drawing the rest from reference TRBV5-1 and TRBJ2-7, the complete variable domain is KAGVTQTPRYLIKTRGQQVTLSCSPISGHRSVSWYQQTPGQGLQFLFEYFSETQRNKGNFPGRFSGRQFSNSRSEMNVSTLELGDSALYLCASSLEGQGYLDQYFGPGTRLTVT.

This clone appeared a few times. The genes are TRBV4-1 and TRBJ2-2; TRBD2 aligns across 9 bases. Germline assignment: CDR1 MGHRA and CDR2 YSYEKL. The V and J ends lost 4 bases and 4 bases, in that order; junction bases with no gene match: 10. The CDR3 sequence is 17 residues long. Written as DNA, the CDR3 is TGCGCCAGCAGCCCTGGGGGCGGGAGGGCCCTCACCGGGGAGCTGTTTTTT. It codes for CASSPGGGRALTGELFF.

The chain recombines TRBV5-1 with TRBJ2-3; D is ambiguous. Germline assignment: CDR1 SGHRS and CDR2 YFSETQ. The CDR3 spans 14 residues. V shed 0 bases and J shed 2 bases, with 7 bases lying between them. The CDR3 loop reads CASSLDANTDTQYF. The CDR3 region has the DNA TGCGCCAGCAGCTTGGACGCGAACACAGATACGCAGTATTTT.

CDR3 coding DNA: TGCGCCAGCAGCTCAGGGACTAGCGCCTACAATGAGCAGTTCTTC. Translation: CASSSGTSAYNEQFF. The rearrangement joins TRBV5-1 to TRBJ2-1; 10 bases are shared with TRBD2. V dropped 3 bases and J dropped 2; count of bases not matched to a gene: 2. The CDR3 sequence is 15 residues long. Germline V gene data show CDR1 as SGHRS and CDR2 as YFSETQ.

The chain joins TRBV7-9 to TRBJ2-1; the D gene is possibly TRBD1 (6 bases). Germline V gives CDR1 SEHNR, CDR2 FQNEAQ (reference sequence). The CDR3 contains 15 residues. V shed 3 bases and J shed 7 bases, with 16 bases lying between them. CDR3 sequence reads: CASSFQWGRGNEQFF. DNA of the CDR3: TGTGCCAGCAGCTTTCAGTGGGGCAGGGGAAATGAGCAGTTCTTC.

The rearrangement links TRBV5-5 to TRBJ2-2; 7 bases match TRBD1. Germline lookup yields CDR1 SGHKS and CDR2 YYEKEE (reference sequence). V lost 3 bases, J lost 1 base, and 9 bases stayed unmatched. The CDR3 loop spans 17 amino acids. CDR3 in DNA: TGTGCCAGCAGCTCTACCACCGGGACAGAGAACACCGGGGAGCTGTTTTTT. Encoded protein: CASSSTTGTENTGELFF.

The V and J genes are TRBV7-2 and TRBJ2-1; the D is unclear. Trimming took 3 bases from V and 2 from J, leaving 8 bases between them. The CDR3 contains 14 residues. The germline V gene encodes CDR1 SGHTA and CDR2 FQGNSA. In DNA form, the CDR3 reads TGTGCCAGCAGCTTTACTGGTACCTACAATGAGCAGTTCTTC. This encodes CASSFTGTYNEQFF.

The chain links TRBV7-2 to TRBJ2-1; D gene uncertain. Trimming stripped 4 bases from V and 10 bases from J, with 11 bases between. The CDR3 contains 12 residues. Germline-derived CDR1 and CDR2 are SGHTA and FQGNSA. The CDR3 DNA sequence: TGTGCCAGCAGCTCGTCATTGAGGGAGCAGTTCTTC. Encoded protein: CASSSSLREQFF.

The chain has TRBV19 and TRBJ1-5; D possibly corresponds to TRBD1 (6 bases). V was cut by 0 bases and J by 0 bases, with 21 bases left in between. Germline V gives CDR1 LNHDA, CDR2 SQIVND (reference sequence). This CDR3 comprises 20 residues. CDR3 in amino acids: CASSIEGAQGIGRSNQPQHF. For the CDR3, the DNA is TGTGCCAGTAGTATAGAGGGGGCACAGGGAATTGGTCGTAGCAATCAGCCCCAGCATTTT.